This T cell receptor beta chain was found in a study of identifying expanded T cells in peripheral blood. The germline gives CDR1 LNHDA, CDR2 SQIVND (reference sequence). V gave up 2 bases and J gave up 7 bases, with 5 bases separating them. The CDR3 is made up of 12 amino acids. The method was immunoSEQ multiplex PCR; TCRdb's version includes in-frame clones alone and lacks a portion of them. The data hold roughly 100,000 clones, with more than 70% observed a single time. V and J are TRBV19 and TRBJ1-4; perhaps TRBD1 as D (5 bases). The TCR was taken from a person between 18 and 70 years old in good health. Sequenced sample: blood. Here the CDR3 reads CASSIRGEKLFF. CDR3 bases: TGTGCCAGTAGTATAAGGGGTGAAAAACTGTTTTTT.